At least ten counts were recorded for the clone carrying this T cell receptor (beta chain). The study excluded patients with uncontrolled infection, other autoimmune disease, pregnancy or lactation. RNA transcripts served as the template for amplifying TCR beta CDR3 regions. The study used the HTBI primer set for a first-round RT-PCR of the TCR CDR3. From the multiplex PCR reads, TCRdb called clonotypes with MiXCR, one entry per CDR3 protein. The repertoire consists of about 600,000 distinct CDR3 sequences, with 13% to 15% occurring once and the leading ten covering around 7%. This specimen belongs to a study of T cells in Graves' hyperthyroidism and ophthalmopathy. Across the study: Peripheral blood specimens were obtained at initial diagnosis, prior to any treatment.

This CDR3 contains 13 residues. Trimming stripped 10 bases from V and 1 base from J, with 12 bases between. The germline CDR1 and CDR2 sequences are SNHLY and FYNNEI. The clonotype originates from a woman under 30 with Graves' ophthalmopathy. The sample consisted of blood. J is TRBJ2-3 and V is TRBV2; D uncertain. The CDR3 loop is CATAHSRTDTQYF. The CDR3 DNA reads TGTGCCACCGCCCACAGCCGCACAGATACGCAGTATTTT.